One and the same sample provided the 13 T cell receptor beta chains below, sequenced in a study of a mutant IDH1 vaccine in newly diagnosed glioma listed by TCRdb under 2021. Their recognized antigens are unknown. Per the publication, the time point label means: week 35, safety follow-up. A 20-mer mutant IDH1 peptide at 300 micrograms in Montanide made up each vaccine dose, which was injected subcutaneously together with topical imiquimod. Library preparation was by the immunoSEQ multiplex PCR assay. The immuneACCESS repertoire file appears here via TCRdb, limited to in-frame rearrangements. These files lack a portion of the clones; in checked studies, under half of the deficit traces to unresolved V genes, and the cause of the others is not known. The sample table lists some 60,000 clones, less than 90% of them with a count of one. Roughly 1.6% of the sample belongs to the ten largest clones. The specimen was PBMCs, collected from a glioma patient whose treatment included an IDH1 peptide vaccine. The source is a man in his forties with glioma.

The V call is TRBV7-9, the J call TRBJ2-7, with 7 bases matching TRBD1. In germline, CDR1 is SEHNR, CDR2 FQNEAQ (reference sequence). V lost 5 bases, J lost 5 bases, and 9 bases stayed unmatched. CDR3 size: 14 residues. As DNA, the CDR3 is TGTGCCAGCAGCCCGACAGGGCCAAACGACGAGCAGTACTTC. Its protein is CASSPTGPNDEQYF.

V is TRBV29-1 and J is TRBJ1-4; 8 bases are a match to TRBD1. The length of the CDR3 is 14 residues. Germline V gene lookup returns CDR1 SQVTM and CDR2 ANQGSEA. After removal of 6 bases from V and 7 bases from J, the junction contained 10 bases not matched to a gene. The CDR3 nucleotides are TGCAGCGTCGGACAAGACAGGGGCAGTGAAAAACTGTTTTTT. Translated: CSVGQDRGSEKLFF.

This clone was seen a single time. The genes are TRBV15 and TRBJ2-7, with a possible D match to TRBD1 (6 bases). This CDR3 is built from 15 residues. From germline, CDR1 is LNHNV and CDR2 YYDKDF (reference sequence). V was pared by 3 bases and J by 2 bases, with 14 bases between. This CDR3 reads CATSSGRQAPYEQYF. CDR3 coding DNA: TGTGCCACCAGCAGTGGGAGACAGGCCCCCTACGAGCAGTACTTC.

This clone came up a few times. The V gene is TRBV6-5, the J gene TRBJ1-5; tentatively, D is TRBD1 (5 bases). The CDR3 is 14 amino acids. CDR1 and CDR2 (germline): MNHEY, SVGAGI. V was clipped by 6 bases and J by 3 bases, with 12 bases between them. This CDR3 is CASSPRDVNQPQHF. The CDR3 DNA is TGTGCCAGCAGCCCCAGGGACGTCAATCAGCCCCAGCATTTT.

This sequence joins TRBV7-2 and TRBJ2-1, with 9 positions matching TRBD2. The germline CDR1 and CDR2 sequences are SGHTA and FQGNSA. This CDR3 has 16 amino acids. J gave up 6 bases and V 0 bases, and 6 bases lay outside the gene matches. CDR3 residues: CASSLALSLAGNEQFF. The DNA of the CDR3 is TGTGCCAGCAGCTTAGCGCTGTCACTAGCGGGCAATGAGCAGTTCTTC.

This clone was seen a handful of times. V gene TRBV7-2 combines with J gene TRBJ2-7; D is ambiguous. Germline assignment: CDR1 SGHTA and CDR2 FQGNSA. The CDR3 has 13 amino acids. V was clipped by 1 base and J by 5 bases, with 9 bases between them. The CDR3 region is CASSLVGNHEQYF. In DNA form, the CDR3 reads TGTGCCAGCAGCTTAGTGGGGAACCACGAGCAGTACTTC.

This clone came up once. The DNA for the CDR3 is TGTGCCAGCAGTGAGGAAACTTATGGCTACACCTTC. Protein product: CASSEETYGYTF. The chain employs TRBV2 and TRBJ1-2; the D is unclear. The CDR3 has 12 amino acids. Trimming shortened V by 3 bases and J by 5 bases, and 7 bases separated the two germline ends. Germline lookup yields CDR1 SNHLY and CDR2 FYNNEI.

The CDR3 sequence: CASSYTYEQYF. The CDR3 DNA reads as TGTGCCAGCAGTTACACGTACGAGCAGTACTTC. The chain uses TRBV6-5 and TRBJ2-7; no reliable D call. CDR3 length: 11 amino acids. V lost 2 bases and J lost 4, with 3 bases in between. The germline CDR1 and CDR2 sequences are MNHEY and SVGAGI.

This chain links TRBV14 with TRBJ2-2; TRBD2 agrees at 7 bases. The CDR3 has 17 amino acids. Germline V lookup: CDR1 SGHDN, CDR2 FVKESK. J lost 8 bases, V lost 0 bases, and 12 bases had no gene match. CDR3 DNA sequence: TGTGCCAGCAGCCAAGATCGCGGGAGTGTCGGAGTAGGGGAGCTGTTTTTT. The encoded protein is CASSQDRGSVGVGELFF.

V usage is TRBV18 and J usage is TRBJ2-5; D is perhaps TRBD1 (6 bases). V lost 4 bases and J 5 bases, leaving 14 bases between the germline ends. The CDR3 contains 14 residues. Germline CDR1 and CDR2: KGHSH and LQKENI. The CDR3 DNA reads TGTGCCAGCTCACAGGGACACGTTCGGGAGACCCAGTACTTC. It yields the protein CASSQGHVRETQYF.

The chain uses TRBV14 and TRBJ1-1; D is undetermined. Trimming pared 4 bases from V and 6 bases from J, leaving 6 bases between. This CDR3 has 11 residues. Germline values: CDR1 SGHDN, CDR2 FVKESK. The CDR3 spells CASSPVAEAFF. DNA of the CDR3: TGTGCCAGCAGCCCGGTAGCTGAAGCTTTCTTT.

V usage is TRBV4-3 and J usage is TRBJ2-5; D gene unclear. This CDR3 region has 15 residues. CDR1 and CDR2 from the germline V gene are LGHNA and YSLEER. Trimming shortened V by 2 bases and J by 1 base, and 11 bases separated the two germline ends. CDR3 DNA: TGCGCCAGCAGCCAACTAAGACGGTGCCAAGAGACCCAGTACTTC. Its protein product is CASSQLRRCQETQYF.

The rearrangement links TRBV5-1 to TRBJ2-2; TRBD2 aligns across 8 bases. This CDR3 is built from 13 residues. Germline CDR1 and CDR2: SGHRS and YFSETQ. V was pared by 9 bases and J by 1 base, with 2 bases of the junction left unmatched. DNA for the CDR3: TGCGCCACACTAGCGGAGAACACCGGGGAGCTGTTTTTT. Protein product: CATLAENTGELFF.